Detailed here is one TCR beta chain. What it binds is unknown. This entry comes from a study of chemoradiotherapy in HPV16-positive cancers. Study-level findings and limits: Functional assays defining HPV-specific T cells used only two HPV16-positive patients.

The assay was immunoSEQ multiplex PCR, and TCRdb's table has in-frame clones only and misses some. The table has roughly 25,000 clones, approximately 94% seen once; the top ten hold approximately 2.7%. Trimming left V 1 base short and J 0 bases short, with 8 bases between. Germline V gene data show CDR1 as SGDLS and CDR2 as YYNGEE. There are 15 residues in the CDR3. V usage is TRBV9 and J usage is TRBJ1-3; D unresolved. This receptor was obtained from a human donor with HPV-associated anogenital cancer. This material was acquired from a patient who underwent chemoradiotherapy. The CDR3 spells CASSVTGVSGNTIYF. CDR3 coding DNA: TGTGCCAGCAGCGTAACCGGGGTCTCTGGAAACACCATATATTTT. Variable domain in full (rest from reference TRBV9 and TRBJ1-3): DSGVTQTPKHLITATGQRVTLRCSPRSGDLSVYWYQQSLDQGLQFLIQYYNGEERAKGNILERFSAQQFPDLHSELNLSSLELGDSALYFCASSVTGVSGNTIYFGEGSWLTVV.